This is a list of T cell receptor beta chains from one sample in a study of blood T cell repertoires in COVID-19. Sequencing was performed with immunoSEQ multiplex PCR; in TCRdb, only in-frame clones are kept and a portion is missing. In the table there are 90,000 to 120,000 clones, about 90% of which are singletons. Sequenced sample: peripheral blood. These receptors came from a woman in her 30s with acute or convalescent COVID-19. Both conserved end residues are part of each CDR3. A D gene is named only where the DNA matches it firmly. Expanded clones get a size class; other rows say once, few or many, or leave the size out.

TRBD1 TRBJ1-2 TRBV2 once TGTGCCAGCAGACCAGGGGGTAGTTCTGGCTACACCTTC CASRPGGSSGYTF
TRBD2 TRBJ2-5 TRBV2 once TGTGCCAGCAGTGGAACTAGCGGGTACCTCCGAGAGACCCAGTACTTC CASSGTSGYLRETQYF
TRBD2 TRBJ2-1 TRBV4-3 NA TGCGCCAGCAGCCAAGATCTAGGGAGGGTTTCCTACAATGAGCAGTTCTTC CASSQDLGRVSYNEQFF
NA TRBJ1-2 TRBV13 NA TGTGCCAGCAGCTTAGGTCTGGGGCCGACTAACTATGGCTACACCTTC CASSLGLGPTNYGYTF
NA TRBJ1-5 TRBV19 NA TGTGCCAGTAGTACGCAGAGCAATCAGCCCCAGCATTTT CASSTQSNQPQHF
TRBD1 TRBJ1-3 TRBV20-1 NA TGCGGGGGGGACAGGGGAAACACCATATATTTT CGGDRGNTIYF
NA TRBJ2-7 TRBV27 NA TGTGCCAGCAGTTTTGGGCAGGGGATCAACGAGCAGTACTTC CASSFGQGINEQYF
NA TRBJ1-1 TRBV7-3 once TGTGCCAGCAGTGGACAGTTGGACACTGAAGCTTTCTTT CASSGQLDTEAFF
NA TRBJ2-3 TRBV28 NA TGTGCCAGCAGTACGGTTAGCACAGATACGCAGTATTTT CASSTVSTDTQYF
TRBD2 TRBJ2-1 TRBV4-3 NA TGCGCCAGCAGCCAATCGCTTAGCGGGGGGCGCCAGTTCTTC CASSQSLSGGRQFF
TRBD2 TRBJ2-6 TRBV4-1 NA TGCGCCAGCAGCCAAGGGGAGGGGTTACTTCGGTCTGGGGCCAACGTCCTGACTTTC CASSQGEGLLRSGANVLTF
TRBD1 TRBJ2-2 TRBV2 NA TGTGCCACCGAACGGGGACAGGGGAACACCGGGGAGCTGTTTTTT CATERGQGNTGELFF
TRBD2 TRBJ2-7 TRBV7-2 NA TGTGCCAGCAGCTTAGAAAGCGGGAGGGCCTCCTACGAGCAGTACTTC CASSLESGRASYEQYF
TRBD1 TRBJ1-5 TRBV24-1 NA TGTGCCACCAGGGCGGGACAGGGGGTTTTGAGGCAGCCCCAGCATTTT CATRAGQGVLRQPQHF
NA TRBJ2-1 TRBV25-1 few TGTGCCAGCAGTGACCCGGGAGTAGTGCAGTTCTTC CASSDPGVVQFF
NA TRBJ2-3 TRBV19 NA TGTGCCAGTAGTATATTTATAAGCACAGATACGCAGTATTTT CASSIFISTDTQYF
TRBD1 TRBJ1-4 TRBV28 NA TGTGCCAGCAGTACCAACAGGGGCGCGCAGGAAAAACTGTTTTTT CASSTNRGAQEKLFF
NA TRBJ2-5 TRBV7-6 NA TGTGCCAGCAGGTTTAGATCAAGTGAGACCCAGTACTTC CASRFRSSETQYF
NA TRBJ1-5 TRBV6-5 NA TGTGCCAGCAGCCAACAGGGTTCAGGGAGACAGCCCCAGCATTTT CASSQQGSGRQPQHF
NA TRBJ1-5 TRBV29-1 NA TGCAGCGTTGAAGGGGTATTTCGGCGGGACCATAGCAATCAGCCCCAGCATTTT CSVEGVFRRDHSNQPQHF
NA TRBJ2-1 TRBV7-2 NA TGTGCCAGCAGCTCATACTCGGGACTTACCTACAATGAGCAGTTCTTC CASSSYSGLTYNEQFF
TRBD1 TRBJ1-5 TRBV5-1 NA TGCGCCAGCAGCAAGGGACAGGGTCCGGCTCAGCCCCAGCATTTT CASSKGQGPAQPQHF
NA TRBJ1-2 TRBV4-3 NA TGCGCCAGCAGCCGTACACCGGACAGTAACTATGGCTACACCTTC CASSRTPDSNYGYTF
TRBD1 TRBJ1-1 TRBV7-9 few TGTGCCAGCAGTGGACAGGGGGTTGGCTTGTCTGAAGCTTTCTTT CASSGQGVGLSEAFF
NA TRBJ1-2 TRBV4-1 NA TGCGCCAGCAGCCAGAGCGACAGGACTAACTATGGCTACACCTTC CASSQSDRTNYGYTF
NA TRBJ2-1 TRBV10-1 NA TGCGCCAGCAGTGTTCGTAGGGGGAGCGGCTCCTACAATGAGCAGTTCTTC CASSVRRGSGSYNEQFF
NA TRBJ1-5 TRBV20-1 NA TGCAGTGCTAGTCCTGGCTTGGTACAGCCCCAGCATTTT CSASPGLVQPQHF
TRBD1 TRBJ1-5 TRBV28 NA TGTGCCAGCAGTTTAGGCACGGGGACAGTCTATAGCAATCAGCCCCAGCATTTT CASSLGTGTVYSNQPQHF
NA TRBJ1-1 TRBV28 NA TGTGCCAGCAGGGGAACAGGGATGTACACTGAAGCTTTCTTT CASRGTGMYTEAFF
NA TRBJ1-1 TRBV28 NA TGTGCCAGCAGTCTCAGGGGTTATGCGTACACTGAAGCTTTCTTT CASSLRGYAYTEAFF
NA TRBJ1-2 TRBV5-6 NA TGTGCCAGCAGCTTCGCCCAGGGCAATAGCAAAGGCTACACCTTC CASSFAQGNSKGYTF